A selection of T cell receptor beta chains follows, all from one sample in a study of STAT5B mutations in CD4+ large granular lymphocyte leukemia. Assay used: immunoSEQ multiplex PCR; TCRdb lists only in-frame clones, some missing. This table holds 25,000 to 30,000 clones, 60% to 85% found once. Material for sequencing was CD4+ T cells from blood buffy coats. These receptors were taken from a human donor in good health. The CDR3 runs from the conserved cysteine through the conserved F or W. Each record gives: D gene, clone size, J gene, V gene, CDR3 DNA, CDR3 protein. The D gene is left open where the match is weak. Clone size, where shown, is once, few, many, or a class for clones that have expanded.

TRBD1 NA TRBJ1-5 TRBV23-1 TGCGCCAGCAGAACAGGGGCCGGGAATCAGCCCCAGCATTTT CASRTGAGNQPQHF
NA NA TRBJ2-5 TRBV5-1 TGCGCCAGCAGCTTGGGGGCGACAGGGAGGTATAGGGAGACCCAGTACTTC CASSLGATGRYRETQYF
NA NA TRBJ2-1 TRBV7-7 TGTGCCAGCAGCTTCGGTCCGGAGACTGAGCAGTTCTTC CASSFGPETEQFF
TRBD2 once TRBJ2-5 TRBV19 TGTGCCAGTAATACTAGCGGAGAAGAGACCCAGTACTTC CASNTSGEETQYF
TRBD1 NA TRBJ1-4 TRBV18 TGTGCCAGCTCACCTGGGGGACAGGAAAAACTGTTTTTT CASSPGGQEKLFF
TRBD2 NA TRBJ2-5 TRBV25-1 TGTGCCAGCAGTGATCCCAAGACTAGCGGGAGAGGTCAAGAGACCCAGTACTTC CASSDPKTSGRGQETQYF
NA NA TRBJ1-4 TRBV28 TGTGCCAGCAGTTTTTCAGGGAGAGGTGAAAAACTGTTTTTT CASSFSGRGEKLFF
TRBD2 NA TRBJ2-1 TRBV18 TGTGCCAGCTCACCCAATGTTAGCGGGAGAAATGAGCAGTTCTTC CASSPNVSGRNEQFF
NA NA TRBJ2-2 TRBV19 TGTGCCAGTAGGAGCCGGACTGCGCGAGACGGGGAGCTGTTTTTT CASRSRTARDGELFF
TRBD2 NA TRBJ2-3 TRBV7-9 TGTGCCAGCAGCTTTGGACTAGCGGGAGGAGGAGATACGCAGTATTTT CASSFGLAGGGDTQYF
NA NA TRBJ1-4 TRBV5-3 TGTGCCAGAAGCTTGCCCCGTAATGAAAAACTGTTTTTT CARSLPRNEKLFF
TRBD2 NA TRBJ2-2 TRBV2 TGTGCCAGCAGTGCGGGCGGGAGTGGCTCGGGCACCGGGGAGCTGTTTTTT CASSAGGSGSGTGELFF
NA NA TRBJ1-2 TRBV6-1 TGTGCCAGCAGGACCGATGCATCACGGGGCTACACCTTC CASRTDASRGYTF
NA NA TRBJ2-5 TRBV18 TGTGCCAGCTCAGCCCAGGGGAGTACGGAGACCCAGTACTTC CASSAQGSTETQYF
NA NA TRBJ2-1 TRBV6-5 TGTGCCAGCAGTTACTCGCGTAGGGATGAGCAGTTCTTC CASSYSRRDEQFF
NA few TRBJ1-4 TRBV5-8 TGTGCCAGCAGCTTGATCAGAAATGAAAAACTGTTTTTT CASSLIRNEKLFF
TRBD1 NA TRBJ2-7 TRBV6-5 TGTGCCAGCACCCCTAGACAGGGTAACCACGAGCAGTACTTC CASTPRQGNHEQYF
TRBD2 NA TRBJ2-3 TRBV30 TGTGCCTGGAGTGTACATAGCGGGGGGGCAGATACGCAGTATTTT CAWSVHSGGADTQYF
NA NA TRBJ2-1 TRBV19 TGTGCCAGTACCCAAACATGGACTGTCCTCAATGAGCAGTTCTTC CASTQTWTVLNEQFF
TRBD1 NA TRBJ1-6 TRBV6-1 TGTGCCAGCAGTACCGGGACAGGGGAGGGATCACCCCTCCACTTT CASSTGTGEGSPLHF
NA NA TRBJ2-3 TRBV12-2 TGTGCAAGTCGCTCAGTTTCCCCCGGTACGCAGTATTTT CASRSVSPGTQYF
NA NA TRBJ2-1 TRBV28 TGTGCCAGCAGTTTTGGAGGGCTCACCTACAATGAGCAGTTCTTC CASSFGGLTYNEQFF
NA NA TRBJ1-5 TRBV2 TGTGCCAGCAGTGAGGTACAGGGACTCAATCAGCCCCAGCATTTT CASSEVQGLNQPQHF
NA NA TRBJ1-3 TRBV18 TGTGCCAGCTCACCCAACGAAGCAGGCTCTGGAAACACCATATATTTT CASSPNEAGSGNTIYF
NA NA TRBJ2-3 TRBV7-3 TGTGCCAGCAGCTCCGGACTACAGAAAGTCACAGATACGCAGTATTTT CASSSGLQKVTDTQYF
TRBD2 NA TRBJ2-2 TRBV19 TGTGCCAGTAAACAAAGAGCGGGGGTGAACACCGGGGAGCTGTTTTTT CASKQRAGVNTGELFF
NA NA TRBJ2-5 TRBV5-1 TGCGCCAGCAGCTTGGGGGGGGAAGAGACCCAGTACTTC CASSLGGEETQYF
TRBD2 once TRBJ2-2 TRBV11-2 TGTGCCAGCAGCTTAGACCGACTGAGCGGGGACGGGGAGCTGTTTTTT CASSLDRLSGDGELFF
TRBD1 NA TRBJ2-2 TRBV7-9 TGTGCCAGCAGCCCGGAGGCCGGGACAGGGTGGACCGGGGAGCTGTTTTTT CASSPEAGTGWTGELFF
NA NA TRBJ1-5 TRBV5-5 TGTGCCAGCAGCTTCATGGAGTCGGATCCGCAGCCCCAGCATTTT CASSFMESDPQPQHF
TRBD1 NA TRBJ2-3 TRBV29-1 TGCAGCGTTGACGGGGACAGCCCGACAGATACGCAGTATTTT CSVDGDSPTDTQYF
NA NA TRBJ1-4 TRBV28 TGTGCCAGCATGATACCCCGGGAAAAACTGTTTTTT CASMIPREKLFF
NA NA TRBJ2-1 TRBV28 TGTGCCAGCAGACAAAGTGGGGCCTCCTACAATGAGCAGTTCTTC CASRQSGASYNEQFF
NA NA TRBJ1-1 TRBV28 TGTGCCAGCTCTTTGGGAGGGGAAGGCACTGAAGCTTTCTTT CASSLGGEGTEAFF
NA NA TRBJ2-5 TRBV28 TGTGCCAGCAGCTCCCTCAATAGCGGACCGACCCAAGAGACCCAGTACTTC CASSSLNSGPTQETQYF
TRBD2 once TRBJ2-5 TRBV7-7 TGTGCCAGCAGCTTAGCCGGACTAGAAGAGACCCAGTACTTC CASSLAGLEETQYF
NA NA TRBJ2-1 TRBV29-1 TGCAGCGTTGGTTTAGCGTCAAGTAATGAGCAGTTCTTC CSVGLASSNEQFF
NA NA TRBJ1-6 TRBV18 TGTGCCAGCTCACCGTCAGGCAATTCACCCCTCCACTTT CASSPSGNSPLHF
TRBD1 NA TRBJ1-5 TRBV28 TGTGCCAGCAGCCCCGGGACAGGGATTAGCAATCAGCCCCAGCATTTT CASSPGTGISNQPQHF
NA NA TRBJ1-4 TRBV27 TGTGCCAGCAGCCCTACCGCCGCAACTAATGAAAAACTGTTTTTT CASSPTAATNEKLFF
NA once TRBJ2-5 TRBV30 TGTGCCTGGAGCCCCAAAGGGGGAGAGACCCAGTACTTC CAWSPKGGETQYF
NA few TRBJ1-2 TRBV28 TGTGCCAGCAGTTTGGCATTTGGCTACACCTTC CASSLAFGYTF
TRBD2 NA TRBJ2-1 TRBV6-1 TGTGCCAGCAGTGTTATAGCGGGGGGTTACAATGAGCAGTTCTTC CASSVIAGGYNEQFF
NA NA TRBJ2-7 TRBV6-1 TGTGCCAGCTCCAGGACAAACTCCTACGAGCAGTACTTC CASSRTNSYEQYF